These 8 T cell receptor beta chains came from one sample sequenced in a study of T cell responses to AZD1222 COVID-19 vaccine. The protocol was immunoSEQ multiplex PCR, while the TCRdb copy is restricted to in-frame clones and leaves out a portion. Of 95,000 to 110,000 clones in the sample, approximately 86% are singletons; the top ten hold over 3%. The specimen comprised peripheral blood, sampled 28 days after the second dose of the MenACWY control vaccine. The source is an adult who received the MenACWY meningococcal vaccine as a control.

This chain connects TRBV5-8 to TRBJ1-6; 8 bases align to TRBD1. This CDR3 region has 20 residues. The germline CDR1 and CDR2 sequences are SGHTS and YDEGEE. With 2 bases clipped from V and 0 bases from J, the junction kept 13 bases outside the gene matches. As DNA, the CDR3 is TGTGCCAGCAGCTTACCCTTGCGGGACAGGTGGAGCTCCTATAATTCACCCCTCCACTTT. This codes for CASSLPLRDRWSSYNSPLHF.

The CDR3 sequence: CASSFQGNEQYF. CDR3 sequence (DNA): TGTGCCAGCAGCTTCCAGGGTAACGAGCAGTACTTC. V is TRBV5-4 and J is TRBJ2-7, with D tentatively TRBD1 (5 bases). CDR3 length: 12 residues. Germline V gene data show CDR1 as SGHNT and CDR2 as YYREEE (reference sequence). The V and J ends lost 2 bases and 5 bases respectively, with 8 bases between them.

V gene TRBV5-6 combines with J gene TRBJ1-5; D is perhaps TRBD1 (5 bases). The CDR3 extends over 17 amino acids. Trimming stripped 4 bases from V and 0 bases from J, with 17 bases between. CDR1 and CDR2 (germline): SGHDT, YYEEEE. The CDR3 region is CASSKNRGITSNQPQHF. The CDR3 nucleotides read TGTGCCAGCAGCAAAAACCGGGGGATTACTAGCAATCAGCCCCAGCATTTT.

The J gene is TRBJ2-1, the V gene TRBV24-1; D is tentatively TRBD1 or TRBD2 (6 bases each). The length of the CDR3 is 14 residues. In germline, CDR1 is KGHDR, CDR2 SFDVKD. The V and J ends lost 1 base and 8 bases respectively, with 11 bases between them. The CDR3 protein is CATSDLGGSYEQFF. Written as DNA, the CDR3 is TGTGCCACCAGTGATTTAGGGGGGAGCTATGAGCAGTTCTTC.

This clone was seen a single time. V is TRBV6-5 and J is TRBJ1-5; a possible D gene is TRBD1 (5 bases). In germline, CDR1 is MNHEY, CDR2 SVGAGI. Between the trimmed V and J ends, which lost 5 bases and 5 bases, there was a span of 16 bases. The CDR3 runs to 15 residues. CDR3 protein: CASSPLVRDDQPQHF. In DNA form, the CDR3 reads TGTGCCAGCAGTCCCCTAGTGCGGGACGATCAGCCCCAGCATTTT.

The gene calls are TRBV7-8 and TRBJ2-7; D unclear. V gave up 5 bases and J gave up 0 bases, with 11 bases separating them. This CDR3 region has 14 residues. From germline, CDR1 is SGHVS and CDR2 FQNEAQ. The CDR3 loop reads CASSAPSSSYEQYF. In nucleotides, the CDR3 is TGTGCCAGCAGCGCCCCGTCGAGCTCCTACGAGCAGTACTTC.

The chain carries TRBV19 and TRBJ1-1; D gene uncertain. The CDR3 is 14 amino acids. The V end lost 6 bases, the J end lost 6 bases, and 17 bases lay between the germline ends. Germline CDR1 LNHDA, CDR2 SQIVND (reference sequence). CDR3 sequence reads: CASRRGLADPEAFF. The CDR3 nucleotides read TGTGCCAGTAGACGAGGGTTAGCGGACCCTGAAGCTTTCTTT.

This clone was seen only once. This chain joins TRBV28 and TRBJ2-7, with a tentative D call TRBD2 (6 bases). The CDR3 has 14 residues. The germline gives CDR1 MDHEN, CDR2 SYDVKM. V lost 7 bases to trimming and J lost 3 bases, with 16 bases between them. CDR3 nucleotide sequence: TGTGCCAGCAACTCAGCGGGTGGCAGCTACGAGCAGTACTTC. Translation: CASNSAGGSYEQYF.